This T cell receptor (beta chain) comes out of a study of T cell responses to AZD1222 COVID-19 vaccine. Points from the study as a whole: Vaccine-associated CD4 TCRs spanned spike, dominant at 160-218 and 743-854.

CDR3 length: 14 residues. Trimming took off 2 bases at V and 6 bases at J, with 11 bases between the two ends. Germline V lookup: CDR1 KGHSH, CDR2 LQKENI. TCRdb keeps only in-frame clones here, not all; method: immunoSEQ multiplex PCR. This sample has 85,000 to 120,000 clones; about four fifths occur once, and the top ten carry about 17%. A note on this clone: Its matching antigen is unknown.

The V and J genes are TRBV18 and TRBJ1-5; D gene uncertain. The receptor's source is an adult in good health. Material: peripheral blood, obtained on day 0 of AZD1222 vaccination. The CDR3 DNA follows: TGTGCCAGCTCACCAAGACGGATTAGTCAGCCCCAGCATTTT. The encoded protein is CASSPRRISQPQHF.